Each of the 28 T cell receptor beta chains below was sequenced from the same sample in a study of cytomegalovirus exposure and HLA in healthy donors. The PCR was carried out with 60 Vbeta primers and 13 Jbeta primers. The method was immunoSEQ multiplex PCR; TCRdb's version includes in-frame clones alone and lacks a portion of them. The sample has about 210,000 clones, 78% seen once. The sample taken for sequencing was PBMCs. Every receptor here comes from a boy between 5 and 17 years old in good health and CMV-seronegative.

This clone appeared once. As DNA, the CDR3 is TGTGCCAGCAGCCCGGACGGGGGTATTTACGAGCAGTACTTC. It is translated as CASSPDGGIYEQYF. The chain recombines TRBV5-4 with TRBJ2-7; tentatively, D is TRBD2 (6 bases). The V and J ends lost 4 bases and 4 bases respectively, with 15 bases between them. Per germline, CDR1 SGHNT and CDR2 YYREEE (reference sequence). There are 14 residues in the CDR3.

J is TRBJ2-7 and V is TRBV7-9; weak D call: TRBD2 (6 bases). Germline CDR1 and CDR2: SEHNR and FQNEAQ (reference sequence). The length of the CDR3 is 15 residues. V lost 0 bases and J 3 bases, leaving 12 bases between the germline ends. CDR3 sequence reads: CASSLAAGTFYEQYF. CDR3 DNA sequence: TGTGCCAGCAGCTTAGCTGCCGGGACTTTCTACGAGCAGTACTTC.

This sequence joins TRBV5-4 and TRBJ2-3, with D tentatively TRBD2 (5 bases). The CDR3 consists of 13 residues. Looked up from germline, CDR1 is SGHNT and CDR2 is YYREEE (reference sequence). Trimming shortened V by 2 bases and J by 3 bases, and 7 bases separated the two germline ends. The CDR3 bases are TGTGCCAGCAGCTTAGAGGGTACAGATACGCAGTATTTT. This translates into CASSLEGTDTQYF.

The V call is TRBV4-2, the J call TRBJ2-1; the match to TRBD1 covers 10 bases. This CDR3 spans 16 amino acids. Germline lookup yields CDR1 LGHNA and CDR2 YNFKEQ. V lost 0 bases to trimming and J lost 10 bases; unmatched junction nucleotides: 9. In DNA, the CDR3 is TGTGCCAGCAGCCAAGAAGGAGGGGACAGGGGAGACGAGCAGTTCTTC. Translating it yields CASSQEGGDRGDEQFF.

CDR3 nucleotide sequence: TGTGCCAGCAGTGCAACGACAGGGGGCGGGCAGCCCCAGCATTTT. It encodes CASSATTGGGQPQHF. The rearrangement joins TRBV6-1 to TRBJ1-5; 10 positions match TRBD1. The germline gives CDR1 MNHNS, CDR2 SASEGT. Losses at the gene ends were 4 bases for V and 7 bases for J; bases not matched to a gene: 7. The CDR3 runs 15 residues.

This chain uses TRBV6-1 with TRBJ2-1, with 14 nucleotides matching TRBD2. V gave up 10 bases and J gave up 9 bases; unmatched junction bases: 5. Germline CDR1 is MNHNS and CDR2 is SASEGT. The CDR3 runs 13 residues. DNA of the CDR3: TGTGCCACACGGGGACTAGCGGGAGCTGAGCAGTTCTTC. It encodes CATRGLAGAEQFF.

This clone was observed once. This chain joins TRBV7-3 and TRBJ2-2; 8 nucleotides agree with TRBD2. The CDR3 is 17 residues long. Trimming removed 5 bases from V and 0 bases from J; junction bases left unmatched: 8. The germline V gene encodes CDR1 SGHTA and CDR2 FQGTGA. The CDR3 sequence: CASSPQAGATNTGELFF. CDR3 in DNA: TGTGCCAGCAGCCCCCAAGCGGGGGCCACGAACACCGGGGAGCTGTTTTTT.

The V call is TRBV5-1, the J call TRBJ1-5; TRBD1 aligns across 8 bases. Germline assignment: CDR1 SGHRS and CDR2 YFSETQ. J gave up 5 bases and V 1 base, and 11 bases lay outside the gene matches. The CDR3 contains 17 residues. Here the CDR3 reads CASSLSPQGAGDQPQHF. In DNA form, the CDR3 reads TGCGCCAGCAGCTTGTCACCCCAGGGGGCAGGGGATCAGCCCCAGCATTTT.

The chain uses TRBV7-3 and TRBJ2-3; 7 bases match TRBD2. V shed 5 bases and J 0 bases; nucleotides not matched to a gene: 5. From germline, CDR1 is SGHTA and CDR2 FQGTGA. The CDR3 runs to 15 residues. The CDR3 is CASSPGTISTDTQYF. The DNA of the CDR3 is TGTGCCAGCAGCCCCGGGACTATTAGCACAGATACGCAGTATTTT.

The chain recombines TRBV2 with TRBJ1-5; tentatively, D is TRBD1 (5 bases). The germline V and J ends were trimmed by 0 bases and 3 bases, with 9 bases remaining between them. The CDR3 sequence is 15 residues long. CDR1 and CDR2 (germline): SNHLY, FYNNEI. In nucleotides, the CDR3 is TGTGCCAGCAGTGAAGCGGGGGGGGTCAATCAGCCCCAGCATTTT. Amino acids: CASSEAGGVNQPQHF.

The J gene is TRBJ1-1, the V gene TRBV19, with D perhaps matching TRBD1 (6 bases). CDR3 length: 14 residues. Germline assignment: CDR1 LNHDA and CDR2 SQIVND (reference sequence). With 6 bases removed from V and 0 bases from J, the gap between germline ends came to 11 bases. CDR3 amino acids: CASRLGALNTEAFF. The CDR3 DNA follows: TGTGCCAGTAGGTTGGGGGCTCTGAACACTGAAGCTTTCTTT. The variable domain in full, completed from reference TRBV19 and TRBJ1-1, reads DGGITQSPKYLFRKEGQNVTLSCEQNLNHDAMYWYRQDPGQGLRLIYYSQIVNDFQKGDIAEGYSVSREKKESFPLTVTSAQKNPTAFYLCASRLGALNTEAFFGQGTRLTVV.

V gene TRBV19 combines with J gene TRBJ1-6, with D possibly TRBD1 on 6 matching bases. The CDR3 is 17 residues long. V lost 3 bases and J 9 bases, leaving 21 bases between the germline ends. Per germline, CDR1 LNHDA and CDR2 SQIVND (reference sequence). CDR3: CASSIARGGQARSPLHF. DNA of the CDR3: TGTGCCAGTAGTATTGCTCGGGGGGGCCAGGCCCGTTCACCCCTCCACTTT.

V gene TRBV4-1 combines with J gene TRBJ2-7, with D perhaps TRBD1 (6 bases). V was trimmed by 1 base and J by 2 bases, leaving 9 bases between them. The CDR3 loop spans 14 amino acids. Germline V gene lookup returns CDR1 MGHRA and CDR2 YSYEKL. CDR3: CASSQGRGAYEQYF. The DNA for the CDR3 is TGCGCCAGCAGCCAAGGCAGGGGCGCCTACGAGCAGTACTTC.

This chain joins TRBV11-2 and TRBJ2-7, with 7 bases matching TRBD1. This CDR3 comprises 15 residues. The germline gives CDR1 SGHAT, CDR2 FQNNGV. V lost 3 bases, J lost 5 bases, and 10 bases stayed unmatched. Written as DNA, the CDR3 is TGTGCCAGCAGCTTCGGGTTCGGGACAGAGAACGAGCAGTACTTC. Translated, it gives CASSFGFGTENEQYF.

This chain uses TRBV6-1 with TRBJ1-5, with 7 nucleotides matching TRBD1. CDR3 length: 16 amino acids. Looked up from germline, CDR1 is MNHNS and CDR2 is SASEGT. With 3 bases clipped from V and 1 base from J, the junction kept 6 bases outside the gene matches. CDR3 residues: CASSERQGMSNQPQHF. The CDR3 DNA follows: TGTGCCAGCAGTGAGCGACAGGGTATGAGCAATCAGCCCCAGCATTTT.

The J gene is TRBJ2-1, the V gene TRBV6-4; 8 bases align to TRBD1. V shed 4 bases and J 2 bases; nucleotides not matched to a gene: 10. The germline V gene has CDR1 MRHNA and CDR2 SNTAGT. The CDR3 runs 17 residues. The CDR3 DNA follows: TGTGCCAGCAGTGCCAAATTTACAGGGGGTCCCTACAATGAGCAGTTCTTC. It specifies CASSAKFTGGPYNEQFF.

This rearrangement joins TRBV19 to TRBJ1-1; 10 bases match TRBD1. V lost 7 bases to trimming and J lost 4 bases; unmatched junction nucleotides: 12. The CDR3 contains 16 residues. The V gene's germline CDR1 is LNHDA and CDR2 SQIVND (reference sequence). DNA of the CDR3: TGTGCCAGTACACCGAGGGGACAGGGGTTTGTCACTGAAGCTTTCTTT. This translates into CASTPRGQGFVTEAFF.

V and J are TRBV29-1 and TRBJ1-1; D is perhaps TRBD1 (6 bases). V was cut by 3 bases and J by 7 bases, with 18 bases left in between. CDR3 length equals 14 residues. Germline CDR1 SQVTM, CDR2 ANQGSEA. CDR3 sequence (DNA): TGCAGCGTTGAGAGCCAGGGGAAGATGAGTGAAGCTTTCTTT. Translating gives CSVESQGKMSEAFF.

This clone was detected a few times. The chain recombines TRBV14 with TRBJ1-2; maybe TRBD1 (6 bases). Trimming left V 1 base short and J 2 bases short, with 11 bases between. CDR1 is SGHDN, CDR2 FVKESK, per germline. This CDR3 is built from 15 residues. CDR3 loop: CASSQGSGHNYGYTF. CDR3 DNA: TGTGCCAGCAGCCAAGGGTCGGGACACAACTATGGCTACACCTTC.

V is TRBV6-5 and J is TRBJ1-1; 9 bases match TRBD1. The V and J ends lost 5 bases and 11 bases, in that order; junction bases with no gene match: 12. Germline values: CDR1 MNHEY, CDR2 SVGAGI. The CDR3 spans 14 residues. CDR3 in DNA: TGTGCCAGCAGTCGGACAGGGGATGGCTTTCAGGCTTTCTTT. As protein: CASSRTGDGFQAFF.

The CDR3 DNA reads as TGTGCCAGCAGTTTAGTGGGGGCTCTAGATGAGCAGTTCTTC. It is translated as CASSLVGALDEQFF. The chain is built from TRBV27 and TRBJ2-1; D might be TRBD1 (6 bases). CDR1 and CDR2 (germline): MNHEY, SMNVEV (reference sequence). Trimming left V 2 bases short and J 8 bases short, with 13 bases between. This CDR3 is built from 14 residues.

V gene TRBV6-6 combines with J gene TRBJ2-7; 7 positions agree with TRBD2. This CDR3 spans 13 amino acids. Germline loops: CDR1 MNHNY, CDR2 SVGAGI (reference sequence). V lost 5 bases to trimming and J lost 6 bases; unmatched junction nucleotides: 7. This CDR3 reads CASSNTREGEQYF. The CDR3, as DNA: TGTGCCAGCAGTAACACCAGGGAGGGCGAGCAGTACTTC.

The V and J genes are TRBV19 and TRBJ2-7, with 8 bases that match TRBD1. Trimming removed 5 bases from V and 3 bases from J; junction bases left unmatched: 6. The CDR3 loop spans 14 amino acids. CDR1 is LNHDA, CDR2 SQIVND, per germline (reference sequence). DNA for the CDR3: TGTGCCAGTAGTGCCGCCGGGACAGGCTACGAGCAGTACTTC. Translation gives CASSAAGTGYEQYF.

This chain uses TRBV2 with TRBJ2-1; no clear D. The CDR3 consists of 14 residues. Germline CDR1 SNHLY, CDR2 FYNNEI. V was pared by 7 bases and J by 6 bases, with 16 bases between. The CDR3 nucleotides are TGTGCCAGCACTCCTGGCCCAGCGACCAATGAGCAGTTCTTC. This translates into CASTPGPATNEQFF.

J is TRBJ1-5 and V is TRBV6-1, with no clear D. CDR1 and CDR2 from the germline V gene are MNHNS and SASEGT. Between the trimmed V and J ends, which lost 2 bases and 6 bases, there was a span of 8 bases. This CDR3 contains 13 residues. This chain's CDR3 is CASSELHSQPQHF. In nucleotides, the CDR3 is TGTGCCAGCAGTGAATTACACAGTCAGCCCCAGCATTTT.

V gene TRBV7-9 combines with J gene TRBJ1-1; D is uncertain. Trimming stripped 7 bases from V and 1 base from J, with 4 bases between. This CDR3 has 11 residues. CDR1 and CDR2 from the germline V gene are SEHNR and FQNEAQ (reference sequence). The CDR3 nucleotides read TGTGCCAGCAACAAGAACACTGAAGCTTTCTTT. Translation gives CASNKNTEAFF.

This chain uses TRBV30 with TRBJ2-5; TRBD2 matches at 11 bases. The length of the CDR3 is 15 residues. V shed 3 bases, J shed 5 bases, and the junction held 8 bases outside the gene matches. The germline V gene has CDR1 GTSNPN and CDR2 SVGIG (reference sequence). CDR3 protein: CAWRVAGGLRETQYF. CDR3 nucleotides: TGTGCCTGGAGGGTAGCGGGGGGGCTCCGGGAGACCCAGTACTTC.

The CDR3, as DNA: TGTGCCAGTAGTATGTCGGCAGGGATTGGTTTGACTGAAGCTTTCTTT. Encoded protein: CASSMSAGIGLTEAFF. V gene TRBV19 combines with J gene TRBJ1-1; perhaps TRBD1 as D (5 bases). Germline lookup yields CDR1 LNHDA and CDR2 SQIVND (reference sequence). V lost 3 bases to trimming and J lost 5 bases, with 19 bases between them. The CDR3 extends over 16 amino acids.